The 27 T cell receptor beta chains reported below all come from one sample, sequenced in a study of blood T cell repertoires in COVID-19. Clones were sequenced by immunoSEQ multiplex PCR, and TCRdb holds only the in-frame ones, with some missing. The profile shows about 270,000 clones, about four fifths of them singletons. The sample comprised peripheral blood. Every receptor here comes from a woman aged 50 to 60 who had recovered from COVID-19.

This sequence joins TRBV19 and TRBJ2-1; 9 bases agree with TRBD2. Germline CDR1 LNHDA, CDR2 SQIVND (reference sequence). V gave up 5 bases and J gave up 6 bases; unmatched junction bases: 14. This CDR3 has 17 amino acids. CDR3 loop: CASSPLAGGSKFNEQFF. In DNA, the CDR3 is TGTGCCAGTAGTCCCCTGGCGGGGGGGTCTAAGTTCAATGAGCAGTTCTTC.

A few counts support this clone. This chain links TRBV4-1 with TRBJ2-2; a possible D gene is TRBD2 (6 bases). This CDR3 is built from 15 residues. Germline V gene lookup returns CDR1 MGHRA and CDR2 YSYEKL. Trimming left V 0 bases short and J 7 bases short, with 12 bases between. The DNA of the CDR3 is TGCGCCAGCAGCCAAGAGGGACTGGGCGGCGGGGAGCTGTTTTTT. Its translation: CASSQEGLGGGELFF.

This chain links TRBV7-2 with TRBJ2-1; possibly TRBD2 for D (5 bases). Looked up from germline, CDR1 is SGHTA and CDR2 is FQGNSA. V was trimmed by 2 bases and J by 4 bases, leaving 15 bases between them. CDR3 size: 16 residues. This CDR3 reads CASSLTGLAFYNEQFF. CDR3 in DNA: TGTGCCAGCAGCTTAACCGGGCTAGCATTTTACAATGAGCAGTTCTTC.

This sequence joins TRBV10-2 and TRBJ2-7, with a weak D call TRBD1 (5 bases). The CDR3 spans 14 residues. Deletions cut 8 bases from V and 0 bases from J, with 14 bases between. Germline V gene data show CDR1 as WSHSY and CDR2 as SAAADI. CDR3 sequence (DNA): TGCGCCAGCCGACAGAACACCCTCTCCTACGAGCAGTACTTC. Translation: CASRQNTLSYEQYF.

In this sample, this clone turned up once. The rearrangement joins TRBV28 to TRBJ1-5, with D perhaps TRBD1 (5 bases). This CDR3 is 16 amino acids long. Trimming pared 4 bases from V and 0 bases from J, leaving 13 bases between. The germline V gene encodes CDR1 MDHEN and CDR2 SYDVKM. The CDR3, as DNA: TGTGCCAGCAGTTCCCAAGGGGATTATAGCAATCAGCCCCAGCATTTT. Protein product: CASSSQGDYSNQPQHF.

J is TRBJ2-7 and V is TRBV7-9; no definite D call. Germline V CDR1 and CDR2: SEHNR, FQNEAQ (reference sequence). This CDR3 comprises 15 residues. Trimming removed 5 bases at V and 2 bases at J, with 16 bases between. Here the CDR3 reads CASSPHGGPTYEQYF. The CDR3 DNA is TGTGCCAGCAGCCCCCACGGCGGCCCAACCTACGAGCAGTACTTC.

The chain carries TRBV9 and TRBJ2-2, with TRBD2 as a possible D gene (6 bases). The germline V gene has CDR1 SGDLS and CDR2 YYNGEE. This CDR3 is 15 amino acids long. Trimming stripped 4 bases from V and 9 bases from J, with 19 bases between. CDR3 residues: CASSRAEGTSRELFF. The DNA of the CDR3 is TGTGCCAGCAGCCGCGCCGAGGGAACTAGCAGGGAGCTGTTTTTT.

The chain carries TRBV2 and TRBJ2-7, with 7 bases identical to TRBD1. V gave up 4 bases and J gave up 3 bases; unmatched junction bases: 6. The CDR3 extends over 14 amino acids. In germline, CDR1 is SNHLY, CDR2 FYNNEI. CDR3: CASSAETGFYEQYF. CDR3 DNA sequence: TGTGCCAGCAGTGCTGAGACAGGGTTCTACGAGCAGTACTTC. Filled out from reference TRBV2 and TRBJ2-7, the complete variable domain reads EPEVTQTPSHQVTQMGQEVILRCVPISNHLYFYWYRQILGQKVEFLVSFYNNEISEKSEIFDDQFSVERPDGSNFTLKIRSTKLEDSAMYFCASSAETGFYEQYFGPGTRLTVT.

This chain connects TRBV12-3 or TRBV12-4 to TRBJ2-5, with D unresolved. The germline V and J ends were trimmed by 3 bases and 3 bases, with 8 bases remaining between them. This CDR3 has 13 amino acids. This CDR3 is CASSLIRKETQYF. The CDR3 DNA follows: TGTGCCAGCAGTTTGATTAGAAAAGAGACCCAGTACTTC.

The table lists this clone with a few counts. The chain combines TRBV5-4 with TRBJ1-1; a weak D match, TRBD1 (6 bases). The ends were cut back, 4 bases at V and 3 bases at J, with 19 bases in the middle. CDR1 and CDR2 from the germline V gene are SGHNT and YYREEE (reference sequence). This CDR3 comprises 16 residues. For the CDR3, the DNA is TGTGCCAGCAGCCCTCGATTGACAGGATCGGACACTGAAGCTTTCTTT. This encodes CASSPRLTGSDTEAFF. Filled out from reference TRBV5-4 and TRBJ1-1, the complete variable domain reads ETGVTQSPTHLIKTRGQQVTLRCSSQSGHNTVSWYQQALGQGPQFIFQYYREEENGRGNFPPRFSGLQFPNYSSELNVNALELDDSALYLCASSPRLTGSDTEAFFGQGTRLTVV.

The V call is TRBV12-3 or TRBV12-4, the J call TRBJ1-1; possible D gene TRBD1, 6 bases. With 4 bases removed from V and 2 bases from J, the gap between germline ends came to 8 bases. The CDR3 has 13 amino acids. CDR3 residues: CASSWTVNTEAFF. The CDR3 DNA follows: TGTGCCAGCAGTTGGACAGTTAACACTGAAGCTTTCTTT.

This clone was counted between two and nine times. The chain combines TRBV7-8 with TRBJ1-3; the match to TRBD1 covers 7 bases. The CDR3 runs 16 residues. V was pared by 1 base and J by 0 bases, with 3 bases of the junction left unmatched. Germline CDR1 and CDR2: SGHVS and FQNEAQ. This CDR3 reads CASSLVQGSSGNTIYF. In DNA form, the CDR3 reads TGTGCCAGCAGCTTAGTACAGGGGAGCTCTGGAAACACCATATATTTT. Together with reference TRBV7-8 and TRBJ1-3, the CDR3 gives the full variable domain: GAGVSQSPRYKVAKRGQDVALRCDPISGHVSLFWYQQALGQGPEFLTYFQNEAQLDKSGLPSDRFFAERPEGSVSTLKIQRTQQEDSAVYLCASSLVQGSSGNTIYFGEGSWLTVV.

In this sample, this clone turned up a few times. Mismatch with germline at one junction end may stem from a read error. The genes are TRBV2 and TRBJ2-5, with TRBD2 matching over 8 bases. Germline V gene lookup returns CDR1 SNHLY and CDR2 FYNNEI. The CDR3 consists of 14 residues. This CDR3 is CAISAAGAQETQYF. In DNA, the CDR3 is TGTGCCATCAGTGCAGCGGGGGCCCAAGAGACCCAGTACTTC. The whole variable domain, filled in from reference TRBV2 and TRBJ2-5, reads EPEVTQTPSHQVTQMGQEVILRCVPISNHLYFYWYRQILGQKVEFLVSFYNNEISEKSEIFDDQFSVERPDGSNFTLKIRSTKLEDSAMYFCAISAAGAQETQYFGPGTRLLVL.

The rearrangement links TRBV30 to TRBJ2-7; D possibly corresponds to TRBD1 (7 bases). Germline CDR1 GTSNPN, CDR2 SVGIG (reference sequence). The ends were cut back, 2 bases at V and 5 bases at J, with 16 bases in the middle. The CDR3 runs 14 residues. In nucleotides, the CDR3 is TGTGCCTGGAGTCCAGGGGGGTATTGGGACGAGCAGTACTTC. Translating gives CAWSPGGYWDEQYF. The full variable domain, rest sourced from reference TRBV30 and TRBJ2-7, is SQTIHQWPATLVQPVGSPLSLECTVEGTSNPNLYWYRQAAGRGLQLLFYSVGIGQISSEVPQNLSASRPQDRQFILSSKKLLLSDSGFYLCAWSPGGYWDEQYFGPGTRLTVT.

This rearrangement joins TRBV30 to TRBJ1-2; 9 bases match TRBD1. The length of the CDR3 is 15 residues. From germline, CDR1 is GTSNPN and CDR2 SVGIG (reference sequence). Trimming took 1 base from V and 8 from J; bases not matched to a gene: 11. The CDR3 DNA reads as TGTGCCTGGAGTGCCTGGGGGACAGGGAGGATAGGCTACACCTTC. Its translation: CAWSAWGTGRIGYTF.

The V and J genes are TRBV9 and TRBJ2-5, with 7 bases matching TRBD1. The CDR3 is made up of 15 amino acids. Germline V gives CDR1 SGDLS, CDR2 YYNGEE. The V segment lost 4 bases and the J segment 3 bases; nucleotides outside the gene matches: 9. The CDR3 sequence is CASSPSLGTEETQYF. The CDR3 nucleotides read TGTGCCAGCAGCCCTTCCCTGGGGACAGAAGAGACCCAGTACTTC.

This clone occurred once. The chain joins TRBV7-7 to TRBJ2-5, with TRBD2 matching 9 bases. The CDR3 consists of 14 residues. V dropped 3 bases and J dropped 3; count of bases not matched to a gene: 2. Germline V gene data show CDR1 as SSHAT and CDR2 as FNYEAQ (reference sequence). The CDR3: CASSLTSGKETQYF. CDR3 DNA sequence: TGTGCCAGCAGCTTGACTAGCGGCAAAGAGACCCAGTACTTC.

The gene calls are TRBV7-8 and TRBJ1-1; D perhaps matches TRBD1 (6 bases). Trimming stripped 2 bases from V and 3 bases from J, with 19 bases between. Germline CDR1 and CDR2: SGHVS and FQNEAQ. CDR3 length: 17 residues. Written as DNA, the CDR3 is TGTGCCAGCAGCTTAAACCGATCGCAGGGGCGGGACACTGAAGCTTTCTTT. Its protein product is CASSLNRSQGRDTEAFF.

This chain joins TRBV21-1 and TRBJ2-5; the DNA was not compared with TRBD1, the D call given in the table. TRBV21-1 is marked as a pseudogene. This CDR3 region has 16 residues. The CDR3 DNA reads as TGTGCCAGCATCCCGGGACAGGCTGCGGTCCAAGAGACCCAGTACTTC. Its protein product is CASIPGQAAVQETQYF.

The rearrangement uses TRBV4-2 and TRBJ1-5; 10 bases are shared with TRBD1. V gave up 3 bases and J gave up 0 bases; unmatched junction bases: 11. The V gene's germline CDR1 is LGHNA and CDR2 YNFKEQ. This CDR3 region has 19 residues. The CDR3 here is CASSHLTGTGEYSNQPQHF. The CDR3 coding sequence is TGTGCCAGCAGCCACCTTACCGGGACAGGGGAATATAGCAATCAGCCCCAGCATTTT.

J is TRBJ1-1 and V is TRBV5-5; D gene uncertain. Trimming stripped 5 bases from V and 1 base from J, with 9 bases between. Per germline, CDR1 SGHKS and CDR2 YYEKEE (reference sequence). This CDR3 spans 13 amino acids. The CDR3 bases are TGTGCCAGCAGTTGGGCAGGGAACACTGAAGCTTTCTTT. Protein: CASSWAGNTEAFF.

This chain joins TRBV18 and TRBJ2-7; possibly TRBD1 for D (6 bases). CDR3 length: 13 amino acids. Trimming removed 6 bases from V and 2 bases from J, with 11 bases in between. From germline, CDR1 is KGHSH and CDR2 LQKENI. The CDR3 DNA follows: TGTGCCAGCTCGCCGACAGGAACCTACGAGCAGTACTTC. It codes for CASSPTGTYEQYF. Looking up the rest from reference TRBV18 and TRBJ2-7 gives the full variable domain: NAGVMQNPRHLVRRRGQEARLRCSPMKGHSHVYWYRQLPEEGLKFMVYLQKENIIDESGMPKERFSAEFPKEGPSILRIQQVVRGDSAAYFCASSPTGTYEQYFGPGTRLTVT.

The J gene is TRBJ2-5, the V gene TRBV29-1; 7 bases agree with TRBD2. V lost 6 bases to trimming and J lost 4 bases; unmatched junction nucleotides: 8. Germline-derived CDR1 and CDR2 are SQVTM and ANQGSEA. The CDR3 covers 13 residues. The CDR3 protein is CSVVSGGGETQYF. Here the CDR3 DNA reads TGCAGCGTGGTCTCTGGGGGGGGAGAGACCCAGTACTTC.

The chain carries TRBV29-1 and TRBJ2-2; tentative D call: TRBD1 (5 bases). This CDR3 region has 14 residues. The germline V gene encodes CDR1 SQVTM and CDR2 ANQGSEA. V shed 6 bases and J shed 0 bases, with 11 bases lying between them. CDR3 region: CSVLQDSNTGELFF. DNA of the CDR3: TGCAGCGTGTTACAGGATTCGAACACCGGGGAGCTGTTTTTT.

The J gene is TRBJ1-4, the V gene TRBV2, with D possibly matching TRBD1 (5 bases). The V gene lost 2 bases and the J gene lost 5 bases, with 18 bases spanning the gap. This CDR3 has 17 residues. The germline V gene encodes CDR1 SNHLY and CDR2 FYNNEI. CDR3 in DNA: TGTGCCAGCAGTGAACCGGTGACAGCCATAGGGAATGAAAAACTGTTTTTT. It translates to CASSEPVTAIGNEKLFF.

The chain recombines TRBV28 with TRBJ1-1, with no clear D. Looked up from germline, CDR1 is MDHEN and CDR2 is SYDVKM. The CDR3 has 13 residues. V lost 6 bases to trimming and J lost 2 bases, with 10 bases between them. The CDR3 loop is CASRVQDNTEAFF. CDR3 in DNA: TGTGCCAGCAGGGTCCAGGATAACACTGAAGCTTTCTTT.

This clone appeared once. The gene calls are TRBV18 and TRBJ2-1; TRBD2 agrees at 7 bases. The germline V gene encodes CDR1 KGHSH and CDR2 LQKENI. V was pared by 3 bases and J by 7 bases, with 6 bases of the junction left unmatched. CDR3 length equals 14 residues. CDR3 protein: CASSPAGDRNEQFF. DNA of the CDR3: TGTGCCAGCTCACCGGCGGGGGATAGGAATGAGCAGTTCTTC. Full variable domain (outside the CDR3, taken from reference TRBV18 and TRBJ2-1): NAGVMQNPRHLVRRRGQEARLRCSPMKGHSHVYWYRQLPEEGLKFMVYLQKENIIDESGMPKERFSAEFPKEGPSILRIQQVVRGDSAAYFCASSPAGDRNEQFFGPGTRLTVL.